This passage covers 28 T cell receptor beta chains from one sample sequenced in a study of Ad26.COV2.S vaccination and SARS-CoV-2 variants. The treatment is: roughly 18 received Ad26.COV2.S at low or high dose, single or two shots; 5 received placebo; per-sample allocation not given. Sampling was performed 63 days after the first vaccine or placebo injection. TCRdb's copy holds only in-frame clones and misses some; the assay was immunoSEQ multiplex PCR. The table shows about 370,000 clones, with roughly nine tenths occurring only once. The sample here was peripheral blood, taken in a trial of Ad26.COV2.S vaccine versus placebo. These receptors all come from a person between 18 and 59 years old who received the Ad26.COV2.S COVID-19 vaccine or a placebo.

The V call is TRBV25-1, the J call TRBJ2-3; unclear D gene. CDR3 length equals 15 residues. Between the trimmed V and J ends, which lost 3 bases and 7 bases, there was a span of 17 bases. CDR1 and CDR2 from the germline V gene are MGHDK and SYGVNS. CDR3 DNA: TGTGCCAGCAGTGATGTCGGGCGCTCGTTTTATACGCAGTATTTT. Its protein is CASSDVGRSFYTQYF. Full variable domain (outside the CDR3, taken from reference TRBV25-1 and TRBJ2-3): EADIYQTPRYLVIGTGKKITLECSQTMGHDKMYWYQQDPGMELHLIHYSYGVNSTEKGDLSSESTVSRIRTEHFPLTLESARPSHTSQYLCASSDVGRSFYTQYFGPGTRLTVL.

V is TRBV6-5 and J is TRBJ2-3; 10 nucleotides agree with TRBD2. Germline CDR1 is MNHEY and CDR2 is SVGAGI. The CDR3 length is 14 residues. V was pared by 2 bases and J by 5 bases, with 1 base of the junction left unmatched. The CDR3: CASSYERGGDTQYF. CDR3 nucleotides: TGTGCCAGCAGTTACGAGCGGGGGGGAGATACGCAGTATTTT.

In DNA form, the CDR3 reads TGTGCCAGCAGCTTAATAATTAGCATGGAAGCAGATACGCAGTATTTT. It is translated as CASSLIISMEADTQYF. The chain employs TRBV7-9 and TRBJ2-3, with D unclear. The V gene's germline CDR1 is SEHNR and CDR2 FQNEAQ (reference sequence). V lost 2 bases, J lost 4 bases, and 16 bases lay in between. The CDR3 is 16 residues long.

The V gene is TRBV5-5, the J gene TRBJ1-1; 8 positions agree with TRBD1. The V and J ends lost 0 bases and 1 base, in that order; junction bases with no gene match: 5. The CDR3 is 16 residues long. Germline CDR1 is SGHKS and CDR2 is YYEKEE (reference sequence). Written as DNA, the CDR3 is TGTGCCAGCAGCTTGGGAGACAGGGGCGGGAACACTGAAGCTTTCTTT. This gives the protein CASSLGDRGGNTEAFF.

The chain has TRBV5-1 and TRBJ2-1; D is possibly TRBD1 (6 bases). This CDR3 comprises 15 residues. CDR1 and CDR2 from the germline V gene are SGHRS and YFSETQ. The V end was cut by 3 bases, the J end by 5 bases, with 15 bases between. CDR3 amino acids: CASSWGSRDNNEQFF. The CDR3, as DNA: TGCGCCAGCAGCTGGGGGTCTCGGGACAACAATGAGCAGTTCTTC.

This chain uses TRBV28 with TRBJ1-5; possible D gene TRBD1, 5 bases. In germline, CDR1 is MDHEN, CDR2 SYDVKM. V lost 5 bases, J lost 8 bases, and 25 bases lay in between. The CDR3 has 17 amino acids. CDR3 nucleotide sequence: TGTGCCAGCAGTATACCGGGGGGTGCTGCCGGGAGCGAGCCCCAGCATTTT. Translation gives CASSIPGGAAGSEPQHF.

This rearrangement joins TRBV4-2 to TRBJ2-7; tentatively, D is TRBD2 (5 bases). V lost 0 bases, J lost 2 bases, and 8 bases lay in between. Germline CDR1 reads LGHNA; CDR2 reads YNFKEQ. The CDR3 sequence is 14 residues long. The CDR3 region is CASSQEEEAYEQYF. CDR3 nucleotides: TGTGCCAGCAGCCAAGAAGAGGAGGCCTACGAGCAGTACTTC.

Concerning this clone: The identical CDR3 is also encoded by other nucleotide sequences in the sample. The gene calls are TRBV4-1 and TRBJ1-1, with D uncertain. Germline CDR1 MGHRA, CDR2 YSYEKL. This CDR3 spans 13 amino acids. V was cut by 0 bases and J by 4 bases, with 6 bases left in between. CDR3 sequence: CASSQEGGTEAFF. The CDR3 nucleotides read TGCGCCAGCAGCCAAGAGGGAGGCACTGAAGCTTTCTTT.

V and J are TRBV13 and TRBJ2-2; 14 bases match TRBD2. This CDR3 contains 19 residues. J lost 2 bases, V lost 2 bases, and 7 bases had no gene match. The germline CDR1 and CDR2 sequences are PRHDT and FYEKMQ (reference sequence). CDR3 DNA sequence: TGTGCCAGCAGCTTACTCGGACTAGCGGGGGGAGAAAACACCGGGGAGCTGTTTTTT. Translated, it gives CASSLLGLAGGENTGELFF.

This chain uses TRBV10-3 with TRBJ2-3; maybe TRBD1 (5 bases). Germline V gene lookup returns CDR1 ENHRY and CDR2 SYGVKD. V was pared by 0 bases and J by 6 bases, with 13 bases between. The CDR3 length is 15 residues. The CDR3, as DNA: TGTGCCATCAGTGAGTCGAAAGGGCCAGGGGATACGCAGTATTTT. The encoded protein is CAISESKGPGDTQYF.

The count of this clone is one. V usage is TRBV30 and J usage is TRBJ1-2; 9 positions match TRBD1. In germline, CDR1 is GTSNPN, CDR2 SVGIG (reference sequence). CDR3 size: 13 residues. Trimming at V came to 4 bases and at J to 6 bases, leaving 6 bases not matched to a gene. The CDR3 nucleotides are TGTGCCTGGAACTTGGGACAGGGCCATGGCTACACCTTC. Residues: CAWNLGQGHGYTF. The variable domain in full, with the rest retrieved from reference TRBV30 and TRBJ1-2, is SQTIHQWPATLVQPVGSPLSLECTVEGTSNPNLYWYRQAAGRGLQLLFYSVGIGQISSEVPQNLSASRPQDRQFILSSKKLLLSDSGFYLCAWNLGQGHGYTFGSGTRLTVV.

The chain has TRBV3-1 (or the pseudogene TRBV3-2) and TRBJ1-2, with D unclear. Trimming took 0 bases from V and 5 from J, leaving 19 bases between them. Germline V gene sequence: CDR1 LGHDT, CDR2 YNNKEL (reference sequence). CDR3 length: 17 residues. The CDR3 nucleotides are TGTGCCAGCAGCCAAGAACGGGAGGCCCACGCCTTGTATGGCTACACCTTC. This gives the protein CASSQEREAHALYGYTF.

This rearrangement joins TRBV3-1 (or the pseudogene TRBV3-2) to TRBJ2-2; either TRBD1 or TRBD2 may fit D (6 bases each). The CDR3 runs to 17 residues. Germline lookup yields CDR1 LGHDT and CDR2 YNNKEL (reference sequence). V dropped 1 base and J dropped 1 base, with 13 bases sitting between them. DNA of the CDR3: TGTGCCAGCAGCCAAGTGTCGGGGGCCTTGAACACCGGGGAGCTGTTTTTT. Protein: CASSQVSGALNTGELFF.

The V call is TRBV2, the J call TRBJ1-1; possible D gene TRBD1, 5 bases. Trimming removed 5 bases at V and 1 base at J, with 11 bases between. The germline V gene has CDR1 SNHLY and CDR2 FYNNEI. This CDR3 has 14 amino acids. This chain's CDR3 is CASSRDPKNTEAFF. CDR3 bases: TGTGCCAGCAGTAGGGACCCAAAGAACACTGAAGCTTTCTTT.

In nucleotides, the CDR3 is TGTGCCAGCATCTCATGGGAGGGGCAGGGCACTGAAGCTTTCTTT. It codes for CASISWEGQGTEAFF. The chain has TRBV7-2 and TRBJ1-1; D might be TRBD1 (5 bases). Germline assignment: CDR1 SGHTA and CDR2 FQGNSA. The germline V and J ends were trimmed by 7 bases and 4 bases, with 19 bases remaining between them. The CDR3 covers 15 residues.

J is TRBJ2-1 and V is TRBV7-8; 8 nucleotides agree with TRBD2. The germline V gene encodes CDR1 SGHVS and CDR2 FQNEAQ. This CDR3 comprises 15 residues. V lost 5 bases, J lost 6 bases, and 9 bases stayed unmatched. The CDR3 here is CASSQPGLGSNEQFF. In DNA, the CDR3 is TGTGCCAGCAGCCAACCGGGACTAGGGTCCAATGAGCAGTTCTTC.

This clone showed up just once. The CDR3 loop is CASRPGQGTNGYTF. The CDR3 coding sequence is TGTGCCAGCAGGCCCGGACAGGGGACGAATGGCTACACCTTC. The chain links TRBV3-1 (or the pseudogene TRBV3-2) to TRBJ1-2; 9 bases align to TRBD1. The germline V gene encodes CDR1 LGHDT and CDR2 YNNKEL (reference sequence). Losses at the gene ends were 6 bases for V and 6 bases for J; bases not matched to a gene: 8. This CDR3 has 14 residues.

The CDR3 loop reads CASSWDRLNTEAFF. In DNA form, the CDR3 reads TGTGCCAGTAGTTGGGACAGACTGAACACTGAAGCTTTCTTT. The chain is built from TRBV19 and TRBJ1-1; 7 positions agree with TRBD1. With V trimmed by 5 bases and J by 0 bases, 3 bases remained unmatched. CDR1 is LNHDA and CDR2 is SQIVND in the germline V gene (reference sequence). The CDR3 is 14 amino acids. The full variable domain, rest sourced from reference TRBV19 and TRBJ1-1, is DGGITQSPKYLFRKEGQNVTLSCEQNLNHDAMYWYRQDPGQGLRLIYYSQIVNDFQKGDIAEGYSVSREKKESFPLTVTSAQKNPTAFYLCASSWDRLNTEAFFGQGTRLTVV.

V gene TRBV4-3 combines with J gene TRBJ1-6; TRBD1 matches 8 bases. Germline CDR1 is LGHNA and CDR2 is YSLEER. The CDR3 consists of 15 residues. Trimming cost V 4 bases and J 7 bases; bases outside gene matches: 6. CDR3 sequence reads: CASSRGTGLNSPLHF. The DNA of the CDR3 is TGCGCCAGCAGCCGAGGGACAGGATTAAATTCACCCCTCCACTTT.

This clone was seen a single time. The chain carries TRBV5-1 and TRBJ1-2; 12 nucleotides match TRBD1. Germline lookup yields CDR1 SGHRS and CDR2 YFSETQ. CDR3 length equals 17 residues. Unmatched junction bases numbered 11, after V lost 5 bases and J lost 3 bases. CDR3 coding DNA: TGCGCCAGCAGTCTTCCGGGACAGGGGGCGCGAGACTATGGCTACACCTTC. Translated, it gives CASSLPGQGARDYGYTF. Drawing the rest from reference TRBV5-1 and TRBJ1-2, the complete variable domain is KAGVTQTPRYLIKTRGQQVTLSCSPISGHRSVSWYQQTPGQGLQFLFEYFSETQRNKGNFPGRFSGRQFSNSRSEMNVSTLELGDSALYLCASSLPGQGARDYGYTFGSGTRLTVV.

The chain has TRBV5-4 and TRBJ2-7, with 8 bases that match TRBD1. Germline V gene data show CDR1 as SGHNT and CDR2 as YYREEE (reference sequence). Trimming cost V 4 bases and J 4 bases; bases outside gene matches: 13. The CDR3 is made up of 16 amino acids. CDR3 region: CASSPTRQGFGYEQYF. CDR3 DNA sequence: TGTGCCAGCAGCCCAACCCGACAGGGGTTTGGTTACGAGCAGTACTTC.

This chain joins TRBV10-3 and TRBJ2-3; 7 nucleotides align to TRBD1. Germline V gene sequence: CDR1 ENHRY, CDR2 SYGVKD. J was trimmed by 5 bases and V by 10 bases; bases with no gene match: 21. CDR3 length: 17 residues. The CDR3 DNA is TGTGCCAACCATCCCGGACCTAACAGGGGAAGGGAAGATACGCAGTATTTT. This codes for CANHPGPNRGREDTQYF.

This clone has only a few counts. V is TRBV3-1 (or the pseudogene TRBV3-2) and J is TRBJ2-3; TRBD2 agrees at 8 bases. CDR3 size: 14 residues. The germline CDR1 and CDR2 sequences are LGHDT and YNNKEL (reference sequence). V shed 5 bases and J 2 bases; nucleotides not matched to a gene: 3. The CDR3 is CASSVSGVTDTQYF. CDR3 nucleotide sequence: TGTGCCAGCAGCGTTAGCGGGGTCACAGATACGCAGTATTTT.

This clone came up once. The chain is built from TRBV4-1 and TRBJ1-3; the D gene is possibly TRBD1 (5 bases). The V end lost 0 bases, the J end lost 3 bases, and 21 bases lay between the germline ends. Germline loops: CDR1 MGHRA, CDR2 YSYEKL. The CDR3 spans 19 residues. The chain's CDR3 is CASSQEGGSGRSFGNTIYF. DNA for the CDR3: TGCGCCAGCAGCCAAGAGGGGGGTTCGGGCAGGTCCTTTGGAAACACCATATATTTT.

The rearrangement links TRBV12-3 or TRBV12-4 to TRBJ1-1, with no clear D. Between the trimmed V and J ends, which lost 3 bases and 1 base, there was a span of 6 bases. The CDR3 length is 13 residues. The chain's CDR3 is CASSFSQNTEAFF. The CDR3 bases are TGTGCCAGCAGTTTTAGTCAGAACACTGAAGCTTTCTTT.

This chain uses TRBV19 with TRBJ1-2; 7 bases are shared with TRBD1. The CDR3 is made up of 17 amino acids. After removal of 4 bases from V and 4 bases from J, the junction contained 15 bases not matched to a gene. Germline CDR1 is LNHDA and CDR2 is SQIVND (reference sequence). The CDR3 DNA follows: TGTGCCAGTAGTAATCCCGGGACAGAACCCCGATTCTATGGCTACACCTTC. As protein: CASSNPGTEPRFYGYTF.

DNA for the CDR3: TGTGCCAGCTCACCACAGGGGGCAGGTACTACTGAAGCTTTCTTT. Residues: CASSPQGAGTTEAFF. The rearrangement joins TRBV18 to TRBJ1-1; 7 positions agree with TRBD1. Germline CDR1 KGHSH, CDR2 LQKENI. This CDR3 spans 15 amino acids. The V and J ends lost 1 base and 5 bases, in that order; junction bases with no gene match: 7.

The count of this clone is one. The chain's CDR3 is CASSQNTEAFF. The CDR3 nucleotides read TGTGCCAGCAGCCAGAACACTGAAGCTTTCTTT. The V gene is TRBV4-2, the J gene TRBJ1-1; D remains ambiguous. Trimming pared 3 bases from V and 1 base from J, leaving 0 bases between. The germline V gene encodes CDR1 LGHNA and CDR2 YNFKEQ. The CDR3 covers 11 residues.